This passage covers 29 T cell receptor beta chains from one sample sequenced in a study of T cells after yellow fever vaccination. TCRdb called the 5' RACE reads again in MiXCR, with one record for every CDR3 protein. The sample includes roughly 350,000 distinct CDR3 sequences, 4.1% seen only once; the top ten take roughly 24%. The sequencing here drew on PBMCs, taken 5 days after the yellow fever booster vaccination. The receptors derive from a young man who received the YFV17D yellow fever vaccine.

This clonotype was found a few times. The V call is TRBV5-1, the J call TRBJ2-1; 11 bases line up with TRBD2. Germline V lookup: CDR1 SGHRS, CDR2 YFSETQ. Trimming took 0 bases from V and 7 from J; bases not matched to a gene: 9. The CDR3 totals 17 residues. The CDR3 loop is CASSLAGFSGGGNEQFF. CDR3 in DNA: TGCGCCAGCAGCTTGGCCGGTTTTAGCGGGGGGGGAAATGAGCAGTTCTTC.

This clonotype was seen more than once but under ten times. This chain links TRBV4-2 with TRBJ2-1; TRBD2 is a possible D gene (6 bases). CDR3 size: 14 residues. The ends were cut back, 3 bases at V and 7 bases at J, with 13 bases in the middle. Looked up from germline, CDR1 is LGHNA and CDR2 is YNFKEQ. The CDR3 DNA reads TGTGCCAGCAGCCATGGGACTCCCTCTAATGAGCAGTTCTTC. It specifies CASSHGTPSNEQFF.

This clonotype was found many times. This chain uses TRBV12-3 or TRBV12-4 with TRBJ2-3; no firm D call. The V end lost 5 bases, the J end lost 0 bases, and 15 bases lay between the germline ends. There are 16 residues in the CDR3. The DNA for the CDR3 is TGTGCCAGCAGTCCGCTTGCACTCGGGAGCACAGATACGCAGTATTTT. As protein: CASSPLALGSTDTQYF.

This clonotype was observed a few times. The V gene is TRBV4-2, the J gene TRBJ2-3; D might be TRBD2 (5 bases). V lost 10 bases, J lost 3 bases, and 20 bases lay in between. CDR1 and CDR2 from the germline V gene are LGHNA and YNFKEQ. The CDR3 extends over 15 amino acids. The CDR3 coding sequence is TGTGCCACCTCTCGAGGGAGCGACTTAACAGATACGCAGTATTTT. This codes for CATSRGSDLTDTQYF.

Only a few counts were recorded for this clonotype. The rearrangement links TRBV11-3 to TRBJ2-1; D may match TRBD1 or TRBD2 (5 bases each). In germline, CDR1 is SGHNT, CDR2 YENEEA. The V gene lost 6 bases and the J gene lost 2 bases, with 14 bases spanning the gap. This CDR3 is built from 15 residues. CDR3: CASSNRDGAYNEQFF. The CDR3 bases are TGTGCCAGCAGTAACCGGGACGGTGCCTACAATGAGCAGTTCTTC.

The table lists this clonotype with a few counts. The V call is TRBV5-4, the J call TRBJ2-7; 9 bases line up with TRBD1. Per the germline V gene, CDR1 is SGHNT and CDR2 is YYREEE (reference sequence). CDR3 length: 13 amino acids. Trimming removed 4 bases from V and 5 bases from J; junction bases left unmatched: 4. CDR3 amino acids: CASSGGQGNEQYF. CDR3 DNA: TGTGCCAGCAGCGGCGGACAGGGGAACGAGCAGTACTTC.

This clonotype was observed a handful of times. The chain is built from TRBV20-1 and TRBJ1-1; D uncertain. In germline, CDR1 is DFQATT, CDR2 SNEGSKA (reference sequence). The V and J ends lost 0 bases and 3 bases respectively, with 8 bases between them. The CDR3 is made up of 13 amino acids. The CDR3 sequence is CSARDQDYTEAFF. In DNA form, the CDR3 reads TGCAGTGCTAGAGATCAGGATTACACTGAAGCTTTCTTT.

At least ten counts were recorded for this clonotype. The CDR3 sequence is CASTVQGKETQYF. The CDR3 DNA reads TGCGCCAGCACCGTACAGGGGAAAGAGACCCAGTACTTC. This chain connects TRBV5-1 to TRBJ2-5; the match to TRBD1 covers 7 bases. Trimming cost V 6 bases and J 3 bases; bases outside gene matches: 5. Germline CDR1 reads SGHRS; CDR2 reads YFSETQ. The CDR3 sequence is 13 residues long.

The gene calls are TRBV5-1 and TRBJ2-5; the match to TRBD2 covers 11 bases. V dropped 0 bases and J dropped 5; count of bases not matched to a gene: 12. The length of the CDR3 is 18 residues. Germline loops: CDR1 SGHRS, CDR2 YFSETQ. The CDR3 DNA follows: TGCGCCAGCAGCTTGGGACTAGCGGGGTCGCGGGCGGTGGAGACCCAGTACTTC. This gives the protein CASSLGLAGSRAVETQYF.

This clonotype was detected many times. V is TRBV10-3 and J is TRBJ1-6; D remains ambiguous. There are 14 residues in the CDR3. Deletions cut 10 bases from V and 7 bases from J, with 17 bases between. Per germline, CDR1 ENHRY and CDR2 SYGVKD. This chain's CDR3 is CATAGLWANSPLHF. DNA for the CDR3: TGTGCCACCGCAGGCCTGTGGGCCAATTCACCCCTCCACTTT.

This clonotype was detected ten times or more. This rearrangement joins TRBV28 to TRBJ2-7; D unclear. Deletions cut 2 bases from V and 3 bases from J, with 8 bases between. The CDR3 extends over 13 amino acids. In germline, CDR1 is MDHEN, CDR2 SYDVKM. CDR3 nucleotide sequence: TGTGCCAGCAGTTTACCTTTCAGCTACGAGCAGTACGTC. Translated: CASSLPFSYEQYV.

This clonotype occurred a few times. The V and J genes are TRBV5-1 and TRBJ2-4; TRBD1 matches at 9 bases. Germline-derived CDR1 and CDR2 are SGHRS and YFSETQ. The CDR3 is 14 residues long. The V gene end was trimmed by 1 base and the J gene end by 6 bases; junction bases not matched to a gene: 2. CDR3 protein: CASSLTDRGNIQYF. CDR3 sequence (DNA): TGCGCCAGCAGCTTGACGGACAGGGGAAACATTCAGTACTTC.

This clonotype has ten or more counts. The gene calls are TRBV25-1 and TRBJ2-1; 11 nucleotides align to TRBD1. Trimming took 6 bases from V and 5 from J; bases not matched to a gene: 6. CDR3 length: 15 residues. Germline CDR1 reads MGHDK; CDR2 reads SYGVNS. CDR3 protein: CASRGGTGGNNEQFF. CDR3 nucleotides: TGTGCCAGCAGGGGCGGGACAGGGGGTAACAATGAGCAGTTCTTC.

This clonotype was picked up a small number of times. Given a much more abundant clone one base away, this may be a read error. The chain employs TRBV7-8 and TRBJ2-1, with D hard to call. Trimming pared 1 base from V and 9 bases from J, leaving 1 base between. The CDR3 contains 10 residues. Germline V gene data show CDR1 as SGHVS and CDR2 as FQNEAQ. This chain's CDR3 is CASSLGEQFF. The CDR3 DNA reads TGTGCCAGCAGCTTAGGTGAGCAGTTCTTC.

The chain has TRBV28 and TRBJ1-4; D unresolved. Germline CDR1 is MDHEN and CDR2 is SYDVKM. The CDR3 is 13 amino acids. Trimming left V 2 bases short and J 5 bases short, with 6 bases between. CDR3 nucleotides: TGTGCCAGCAGTTTACGGTTCAATGAAAAACTGTTTTTT. Translated, it gives CASSLRFNEKLFF. Full variable domain (missing parts from reference TRBV28 and TRBJ1-4): DVKVTQSSRYLVKRTGEKVFLECVQDMDHENMFWYRQDPGLGLRLIYFSYDVKMKEKGDIPEGYSVSREKKERFSLILESASTNQTSMYLCASSLRFNEKLFFGSGTQLSVL.

V usage is TRBV6-5 and J usage is TRBJ1-6; TRBD1 agrees at 7 bases. Germline V gene lookup returns CDR1 MNHEY and CDR2 SVGAGI. Trimming removed 0 bases from V and 8 bases from J; junction bases left unmatched: 10. The CDR3 loop spans 17 amino acids. DNA of the CDR3: TGTGCCAGCAGTTACTCCTCGCTGACAGGGTCAGATTCACCCCTCCACTTT. This gives the protein CASSYSSLTGSDSPLHF.

This clonotype showed up many times. The rearrangement uses TRBV6-5 and TRBJ2-3; TRBD2 matches 12 bases. The CDR3 totals 15 residues. Losses at the gene ends were 5 bases for V and 1 base for J; bases not matched to a gene: 1. Germline values: CDR1 MNHEY, CDR2 SVGAGI. CDR3 residues: CASSRLAGGTDTQYF. The CDR3 coding sequence is TGTGCCAGCAGTAGACTAGCGGGGGGCACAGATACGCAGTATTTT.

V gene TRBV29-1 combines with J gene TRBJ2-3; tentative D call: TRBD1 (6 bases). CDR1 and CDR2 (germline): SQVTM, ANQGSEA. V lost 8 bases to trimming and J lost 1 base, with 16 bases between them. CDR3 length: 14 amino acids. CDR3 amino acids: CSLQPRQGTDTQYF. The DNA of the CDR3 is TGCAGCCTCCAACCTAGACAGGGCACAGATACGCAGTATTTT.

This clonotype was seen many times. The gene calls are TRBV28 and TRBJ2-1; D gene unclear. CDR3 length equals 14 residues. Germline CDR1 reads MDHEN; CDR2 reads SYDVKM. Trimming pared 6 bases from V and 3 bases from J, leaving 12 bases between. CDR3 nucleotide sequence: TGTGCCAGCAGCCCCCGGCGGAGCTACAATGAGCAGTTCTTC. Its translation: CASSPRRSYNEQFF.

The table lists this clonotype with many counts. The gene calls are TRBV7-2 and TRBJ2-5, with TRBD2 matching over 8 bases. The CDR3 spans 15 residues. CDR1 and CDR2 from the germline V gene are SGHTA and FQGNSA. Unmatched junction bases numbered 8, after V lost 7 bases and J lost 1 base. The CDR3 coding sequence is TGTGCCAGCAAAGCGGGGGCCTCCCTCCAAGAGACCCAGTACTTC. Amino acid sequence: CASKAGASLQETQYF.

This chain links TRBV5-1 with TRBJ2-7, with D tentatively TRBD1 or TRBD2 (6 bases each). V was trimmed by 4 bases and J by 2 bases, leaving 16 bases between them. The germline V gene has CDR1 SGHRS and CDR2 YFSETQ. CDR3 length equals 15 residues. Here the CDR3 DNA reads TGCGCCAGCAGCGGAGGGACACCAGCTCCCTACGAGCAGTACTTC. Amino acids: CASSGGTPAPYEQYF.

This clonotype was observed at least ten times. V usage is TRBV27 and J usage is TRBJ2-3; D ambiguous. CDR3 length: 13 amino acids. V was shortened by 6 bases and J by 3 bases, with 10 bases between the two germline ends. Looked up from germline, CDR1 is MNHEY and CDR2 is SMNVEV (reference sequence). The CDR3 DNA reads TGTGCCAGCAGCCCCCATGGGACAGATACGCAGTATTTT. As protein: CASSPHGTDTQYF.

This clonotype was counted many times. V and J are TRBV4-1 and TRBJ2-5; 12 nucleotides match TRBD2. The germline gives CDR1 MGHRA, CDR2 YSYEKL. V shed 4 bases, J shed 1 base, and the junction held 4 bases outside the gene matches. The CDR3 has 16 amino acids. The CDR3 DNA follows: TGCGCCAGCAGCCCGACTAGCGGGGGTTTCCAAGAGACCCAGTACTTC. This translates into CASSPTSGGFQETQYF.

The rearrangement links TRBV6-5 to TRBJ2-5; 15 positions agree with TRBD2. CDR3 length equals 19 residues. The germline V gene encodes CDR1 MNHEY and CDR2 SVGAGI. The ends lost 10 bases at V and 4 bases at J; junction bases unmatched: 19. The CDR3 sequence: CANSQRGLAGGPSLETQYF. The CDR3 DNA follows: TGTGCCAACTCACAGCGAGGACTAGCGGGGGGGCCTTCGCTAGAGACCCAGTACTTC.

This clonotype has a handful of counts. V is TRBV4-3 and J is TRBJ1-6; 12 nucleotides agree with TRBD1. The CDR3 length is 19 residues. J was trimmed by 7 bases and V by 4 bases; bases with no gene match: 14. Germline V CDR1 and CDR2: LGHNA, YSLEER. The CDR3 is CASSPVGTGGSYRNSPLHF. CDR3 sequence (DNA): TGCGCCAGCAGCCCTGTCGGGACAGGGGGCTCATACCGGAATTCACCCCTCCACTTT.

This clonotype has only a few counts. V gene TRBV20-1 combines with J gene TRBJ2-3, with TRBD2 identical over 8 bases. Germline assignment: CDR1 DFQATT and CDR2 SNEGSKA (reference sequence). The J segment lost 2 bases and the V segment lost 0 bases, leaving 13 bases of the junction unmatched. The CDR3 covers 18 residues. CDR3 residues: CSARDRGSQRGYTDTQYF. DNA of the CDR3: TGCAGTGCTAGAGATCGGGGTTCCCAGCGGGGGTACACAGATACGCAGTATTTT.

Many counts were recorded for this clonotype. The chain couples TRBV7-2 to TRBJ1-6; D remains unclear. The germline V and J ends were trimmed by 5 bases and 5 bases, with 7 bases remaining between them. From germline, CDR1 is SGHTA and CDR2 FQGNSA. The CDR3 is made up of 13 amino acids. CDR3 residues: CASSPLHNSPLHF. The DNA for the CDR3 is TGTGCCAGCAGCCCTCTACATAATTCACCCCTCCACTTT.

This clonotype was detected ten times or more. This rearrangement joins TRBV2 to TRBJ2-1; 7 nucleotides agree with TRBD2. V was pared by 4 bases and J by 9 bases, with 12 bases of the junction left unmatched. Per germline, CDR1 SNHLY and CDR2 FYNNEI. This CDR3 contains 15 residues. The DNA for the CDR3 is TGTGCCAGCAGTGTTGAGCCTAGCGGAAACGGTGAGCAGTTCTTC. It specifies CASSVEPSGNGEQFF.

This clonotype was counted a few times. CDR3 protein: CAIREGSGANVLTF. CDR3 nucleotide sequence: TGTGCCATACGGGAGGGCTCTGGGGCCAACGTCCTGACTTTC. The chain is built from TRBV10-3 and TRBJ2-6; 8 positions match TRBD2. The CDR3 loop spans 14 amino acids. V trimming: 9 bases; J trimming: 0 bases; junction bases outside the gene matches: 1. The germline V gene encodes CDR1 ENHRY and CDR2 SYGVKD.